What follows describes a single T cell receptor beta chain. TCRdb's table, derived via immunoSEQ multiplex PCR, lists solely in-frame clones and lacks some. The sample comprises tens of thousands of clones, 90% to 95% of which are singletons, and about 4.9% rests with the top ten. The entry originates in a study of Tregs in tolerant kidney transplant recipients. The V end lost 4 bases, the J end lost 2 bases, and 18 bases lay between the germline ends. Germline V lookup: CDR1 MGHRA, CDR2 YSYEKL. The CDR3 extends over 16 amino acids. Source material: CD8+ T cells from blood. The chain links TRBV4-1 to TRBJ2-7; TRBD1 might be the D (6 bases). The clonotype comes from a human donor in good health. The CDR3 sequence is CASSPQMGTMTYEQYF. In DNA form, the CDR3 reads TGCGCCAGCAGCCCGCAGATGGGGACAATGACCTACGAGCAGTACTTC.